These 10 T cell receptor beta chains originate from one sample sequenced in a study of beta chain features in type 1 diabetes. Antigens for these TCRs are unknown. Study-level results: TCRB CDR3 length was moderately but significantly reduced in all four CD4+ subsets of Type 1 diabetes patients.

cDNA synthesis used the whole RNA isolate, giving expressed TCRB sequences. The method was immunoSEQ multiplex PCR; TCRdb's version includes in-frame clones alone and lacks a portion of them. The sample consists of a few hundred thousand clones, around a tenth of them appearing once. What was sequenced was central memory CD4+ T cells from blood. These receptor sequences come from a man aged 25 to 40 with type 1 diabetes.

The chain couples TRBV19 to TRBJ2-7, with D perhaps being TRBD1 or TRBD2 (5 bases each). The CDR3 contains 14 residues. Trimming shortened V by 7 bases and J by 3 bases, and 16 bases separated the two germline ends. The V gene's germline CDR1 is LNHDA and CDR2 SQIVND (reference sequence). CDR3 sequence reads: CASTPRLGGYEQYF. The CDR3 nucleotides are TGTGCCAGTACCCCCCGCCTTGGGGGCTACGAGCAGTACTTC.

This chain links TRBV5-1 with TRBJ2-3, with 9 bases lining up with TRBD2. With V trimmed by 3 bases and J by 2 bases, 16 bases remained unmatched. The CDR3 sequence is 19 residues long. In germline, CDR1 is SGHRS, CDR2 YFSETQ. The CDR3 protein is CASSSYPMTSGITTDTQYF. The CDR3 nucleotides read TGCGCCAGCAGCTCTTATCCAATGACTAGCGGAATTACCACAGATACGCAGTATTTT.

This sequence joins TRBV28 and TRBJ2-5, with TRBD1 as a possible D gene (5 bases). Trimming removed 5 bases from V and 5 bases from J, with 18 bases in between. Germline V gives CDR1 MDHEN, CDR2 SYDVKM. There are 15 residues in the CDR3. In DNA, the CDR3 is TGTGCCAGCAGTGGGGCGGACCAAAGTGGCGAGACCCAGTACTTC. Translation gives CASSGADQSGETQYF.

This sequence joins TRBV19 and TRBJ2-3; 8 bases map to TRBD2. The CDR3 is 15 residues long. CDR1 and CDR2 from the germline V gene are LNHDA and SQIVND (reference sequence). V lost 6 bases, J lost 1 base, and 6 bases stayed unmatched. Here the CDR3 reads CASSRGLAGTDTQYF. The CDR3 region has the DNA TGTGCCAGTAGCCGAGGACTAGCAGGCACAGATACGCAGTATTTT.

CDR3 loop: CASSIEGTVNTEAFF. The CDR3 nucleotides are TGTGCCAGTAGTATAGAGGGGACAGTGAACACTGAAGCTTTCTTT. V is TRBV19 and J is TRBJ1-1, with 7 bases matching TRBD1. V lost 0 bases to trimming and J lost 0 bases; unmatched junction nucleotides: 1. Germline values: CDR1 LNHDA, CDR2 SQIVND (reference sequence). CDR3 size: 15 residues.

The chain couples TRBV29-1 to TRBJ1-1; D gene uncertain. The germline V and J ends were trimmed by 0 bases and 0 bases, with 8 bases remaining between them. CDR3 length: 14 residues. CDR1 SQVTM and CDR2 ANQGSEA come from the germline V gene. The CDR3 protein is CSVEEWLMNTEAFF. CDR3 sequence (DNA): TGCAGCGTTGAAGAGTGGTTAATGAACACTGAAGCTTTCTTT.

DNA for the CDR3: TGTGCCAGCAGTGTCTTCGGGACAGACACAGATACGCAGTATTTT. As protein: CASSVFGTDTDTQYF. The chain recombines TRBV2 with TRBJ2-3; TRBD1 matches 7 bases. Germline CDR1 SNHLY, CDR2 FYNNEI. The CDR3 sequence is 15 residues long. V dropped 4 bases and J dropped 2; count of bases not matched to a gene: 6.

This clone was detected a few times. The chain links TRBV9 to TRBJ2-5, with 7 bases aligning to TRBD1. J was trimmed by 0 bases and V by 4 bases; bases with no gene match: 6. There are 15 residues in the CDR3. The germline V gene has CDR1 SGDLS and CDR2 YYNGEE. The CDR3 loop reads CASSPGTANQETQYF. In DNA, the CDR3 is TGTGCCAGCAGCCCCGGGACAGCAAACCAAGAGACCCAGTACTTC. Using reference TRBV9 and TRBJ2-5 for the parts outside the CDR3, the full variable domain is DSGVTQTPKHLITATGQRVTLRCSPRSGDLSVYWYQQSLDQGLQFLIQYYNGEERAKGNILERFSAQQFPDLHSELNLSSLELGDSALYFCASSPGTANQETQYFGPGTRLLVL.

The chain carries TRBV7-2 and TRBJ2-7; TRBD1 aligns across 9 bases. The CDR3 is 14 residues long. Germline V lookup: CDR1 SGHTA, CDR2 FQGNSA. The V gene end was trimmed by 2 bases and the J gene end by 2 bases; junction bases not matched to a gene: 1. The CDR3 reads CASSLNRGPYEQYF. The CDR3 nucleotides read TGTGCCAGCAGCTTAAACAGGGGGCCCTACGAGCAGTACTTC.

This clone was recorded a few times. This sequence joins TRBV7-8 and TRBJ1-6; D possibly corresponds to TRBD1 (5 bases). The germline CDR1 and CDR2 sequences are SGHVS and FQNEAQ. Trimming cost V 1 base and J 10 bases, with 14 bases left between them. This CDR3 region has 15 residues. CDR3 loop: CASSLGRGAESPLHF. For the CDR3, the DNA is TGTGCCAGCAGCTTAGGGAGGGGAGCCGAATCACCCCTCCACTTT.